This T cell receptor (beta chain) was found in a study of OX40 agonist ivuxolimab in advanced cancers. TCRdb's copy holds only in-frame clones and misses some; the assay was immunoSEQ multiplex PCR. The sample includes some 52,000 clones, approximately 94% of them seen just once. The CDR3 loop spans 14 amino acids. Trimming removed 4 bases at V and 0 bases at J, with 9 bases between. Germline assignment: CDR1 LGHNA and CDR2 YSLEER. The chain uses TRBV4-3 and TRBJ1-1, with D hard to call. The origin of this receptor is an adult with an advanced solid tumor such as melanoma, head and neck, liver or kidney cancer. Source: CD4+ or CD8+ T cells sorted from blood, taken in a trial of the OX40 agonist ivuxolimab. The CDR3 reads CASSPGGVNTEAFF. The CDR3 DNA follows: TGCGCCAGCAGCCCCGGAGGCGTGAACACTGAAGCTTTCTTT.